The clone carrying this T cell receptor beta chain was seen a few times. The antigen is unknown. This entry is derived from a study of response to subunit inactivated influenza vaccine. Study results and caveats: It was suggested by the authors that few new T cells are recruited by each seasonal influenza vaccination.

TCRdb re-called the RT-PCR reads with MiXCR, one entry per CDR3 protein. The sample lists 400,000 to 650,000 distinct CDR3 sequences; less than 7.5% were seen once. The germline gives CDR1 DFQATT, CDR2 SNEGSKA (reference sequence). V gave up 6 bases and J gave up 7 bases, with 9 bases separating them. The CDR3 sequence is 10 residues long. Sample: PBMCs from blood, taken less than 30 months after vaccination. This TCR derives from a man in his fifties or sixties who received an inactivated influenza vaccine. V gene TRBV20-1 combines with J gene TRBJ2-5; no clear D gene. The CDR3 sequence is CSARRGTQYF. CDR3 nucleotide sequence: TGCAGTGCACGGCGCGGGACCCAGTACTTC.